Each of the 9 T cell receptor beta chains below was sequenced from the same sample in a study of cytomegalovirus exposure and HLA in healthy donors. 13 Jbeta primers and 60 Vbeta primers were used for the PCR. The method was immunoSEQ multiplex PCR; TCRdb's version includes in-frame clones alone and lacks a portion of them. The sample has more than 95,000 clones, less than 85% seen once. Sequenced material: PBMCs. These receptor sequences come from a man between 40 and 49 years old in good health and CMV-seropositive.

The V gene is TRBV14, the J gene TRBJ2-7; tentatively, D is TRBD1 (6 bases). This CDR3 has 13 residues. Between the trimmed V and J ends, which lost 5 bases and 6 bases, there was a span of 14 bases. Germline assignment: CDR1 SGHDN and CDR2 FVKESK. The CDR3 coding sequence is TGTGCCAGCAGCTGGGGGCCCCTCCGCGAGCAGTACTTC. As protein: CASSWGPLREQYF.

This chain connects TRBV19 to TRBJ2-7, with D maybe TRBD2 (6 bases). CDR3 length: 13 residues. V was pared by 8 bases and J by 0 bases, with 11 bases between. Germline V gives CDR1 LNHDA, CDR2 SQIVND (reference sequence). Written as DNA, the CDR3 is TGTGCCAGTGGGACTGTCAGCTCCTACGAGCAGTACTTC. Its protein is CASGTVSSYEQYF.

The rearrangement uses TRBV6-1 and TRBJ2-1; 12 bases are shared with TRBD2. The CDR3 runs to 20 residues. Germline assignment: CDR1 MNHNS and CDR2 SASEGT. Losses at the gene ends were 3 bases for V and 9 bases for J; bases not matched to a gene: 21. Here the CDR3 reads CASSDPPILLAGGQKGEQFF. The CDR3 nucleotides read TGTGCCAGCAGTGACCCGCCAATACTCCTAGCGGGGGGGCAGAAGGGTGAGCAGTTCTTC.

This rearrangement joins TRBV27 to TRBJ1-2; TRBD1 matches at 9 bases. This CDR3 comprises 15 residues. CDR1 is MNHEY, CDR2 SMNVEV, per germline (reference sequence). The ends lost 5 bases at V and 11 bases at J; junction bases unmatched: 15. CDR3 DNA sequence: TGTGCCAGCAGTCTCCGACAGGGGGGACTATTAGGTTACACCTTC. Its protein product is CASSLRQGGLLGYTF.

The chain links TRBV5-1 to TRBJ2-7; tentatively, D is TRBD1 (6 bases). CDR3 size: 16 residues. The V end lost 4 bases, the J end lost 2 bases, and 19 bases lay between the germline ends. Per the germline V gene, CDR1 is SGHRS and CDR2 is YFSETQ. The CDR3: CASSLLGAGGTYEQYF. The CDR3 DNA is TGCGCCAGCAGCCTGCTGGGGGCGGGCGGCACCTACGAGCAGTACTTC. Full variable domain (missing parts from reference TRBV5-1 and TRBJ2-7): KAGVTQTPRYLIKTRGQQVTLSCSPISGHRSVSWYQQTPGQGLQFLFEYFSETQRNKGNFPGRFSGRQFSNSRSEMNVSTLELGDSALYLCASSLLGAGGTYEQYFGPGTRLTVT.

This rearrangement joins TRBV6-1 to TRBJ2-7, with 12 bases identical to TRBD1. J was trimmed by 5 bases and V by 10 bases; bases with no gene match: 6. Germline CDR1 MNHNS, CDR2 SASEGT. The length of the CDR3 is 13 residues. The CDR3 bases are TGTGCCACCGGGACAGGGGGCTGGAACGAGCAGTACTTC. Its protein product is CATGTGGWNEQYF.

The chain couples TRBV4-3 to TRBJ1-6; D not resolved. CDR3 size: 14 residues. Trimming stripped 3 bases from V and 7 bases from J, with 10 bases between. Germline V lookup: CDR1 LGHNA, CDR2 YSLEER. CDR3 in DNA: TGCGCCAGCAGCCAGGTGGGAGCAAATTCACCCCTCCACTTT. Translating it yields CASSQVGANSPLHF.

This clone came up a few times. This rearrangement joins TRBV7-9 to TRBJ2-1; 8 bases agree with TRBD1. The CDR3 loop spans 14 amino acids. Germline values: CDR1 SEHNR, CDR2 FQNEAQ (reference sequence). J was trimmed by 9 bases and V by 5 bases; bases with no gene match: 9. CDR3 bases: TGTGCCAGCAGCCCCACCGACAGGGGTGGTGAGCAGTTCTTC. Its translation is CASSPTDRGGEQFF. The variable domain in full, with the rest retrieved from reference TRBV7-9 and TRBJ2-1, is DTGVSQNPRHKITKRGQNVTFRCDPISEHNRLYWYRQTLGQGPEFLTYFQNEAQLEKSRLLSDRFSAERPKGSFSTLEIQRTEQGDSAMYLCASSPTDRGGEQFFGPGTRLTVL.

The chain combines TRBV18 with TRBJ1-1; D ambiguous. The germline gives CDR1 KGHSH, CDR2 LQKENI. V gave up 4 bases and J gave up 6 bases, with 12 bases separating them. CDR3 length: 13 residues. The CDR3 reads CASSQHPQAEAFF. The CDR3 DNA reads TGTGCCAGCTCACAACATCCGCAGGCTGAAGCTTTCTTT.